This T cell receptor beta chain was documented in a study of patients and donors after allogeneic stem cell transplantation. V was cut by 5 bases and J by 8 bases, with 15 bases left in between. The germline gives CDR1 DFQATT, CDR2 SNEGSKA (reference sequence). The CDR3 is made up of 13 amino acids. Each CDR3 protein gets one entry after TCRdb re-called the RT-PCR reads with MiXCR. The sample lists about 230,000 distinct CDR3 sequences, roughly 14% occurring once. The sequenced sample was blood, either unsorted or a sorted T cell fraction (not recorded which). This sequence joins TRBV20-1 and TRBJ1-4, with unresolved D. This clonotype was obtained from a human donor who was either an allogeneic HSCT recipient or a stem cell or donor lymphocyte infusion donor (not recorded which). It is not recorded whose cells these are; they may come from a transplant donor. The CDR3 is CSAARSKKEKLFF. The CDR3 nucleotides are TGCAGTGCTGCCCGTTCGAAGAAGGAAAAACTGTTTTTT.